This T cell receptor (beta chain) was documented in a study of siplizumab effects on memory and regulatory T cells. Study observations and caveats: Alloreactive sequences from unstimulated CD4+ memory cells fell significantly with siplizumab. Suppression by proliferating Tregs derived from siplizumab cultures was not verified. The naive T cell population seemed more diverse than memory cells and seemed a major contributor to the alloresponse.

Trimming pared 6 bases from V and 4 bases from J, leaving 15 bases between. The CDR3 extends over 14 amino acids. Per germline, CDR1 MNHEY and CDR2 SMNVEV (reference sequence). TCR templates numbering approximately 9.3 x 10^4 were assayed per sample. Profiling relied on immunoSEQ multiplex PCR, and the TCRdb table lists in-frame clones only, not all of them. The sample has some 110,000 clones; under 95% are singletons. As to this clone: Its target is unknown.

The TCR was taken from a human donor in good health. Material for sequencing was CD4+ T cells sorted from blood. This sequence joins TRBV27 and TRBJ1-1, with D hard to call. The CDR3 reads CASSSKERATEAFF. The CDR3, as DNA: TGTGCCAGCAGCTCCAAGGAGAGGGCCACTGAAGCTTTCTTT.